The rows below give T cell receptor beta chains drawn from one sample of a study of metastatic and nonmetastatic thyroid tumors. TCRdb re-called the PCR reads via MiXCR. This sample yields 50,000 or so clones, of which around 20% are seen a single time; roughly 3.8% belongs to the top ten. The specimen sequenced was blood. These receptors were taken from a male donor with papillary thyroid cancer or a benign thyroid nodule (not recorded which). Some clones in this sample may be carry-over from other donors' samples. The CDR3 runs from the conserved cysteine through the conserved F or W.

v_gene: TRBV20-1
j_gene: TRBJ1-5
CDR3aa: CSARDRAPSQPQHF

v_gene: TRBV25-1
j_gene: TRBJ2-1
CDR3aa: CASSRNELDNEQFF

v_gene: TRBV7-2
j_gene: TRBJ2-7
CDR3aa: CASSLAAGANEQYF

v_gene: TRBV20-1
j_gene: TRBJ1-5
CDR3aa: CSARKTASNQPQHF

v_gene: TRBV30
j_gene: TRBJ2-6
CDR3aa: CACTRAGANVLTF

v_gene: TRBV12-3/TRBV12-4
j_gene: TRBJ1-1
CDR3aa: CASTMSVSEAFF

v_gene: TRBV3-1
j_gene: TRBJ1-3
CDR3aa: CASSLLTGNSGNTIYF

v_gene: TRBV6-1
j_gene: NA
CDR3aa: CASSNPGTGLSQPQYF

v_gene: TRBV27
j_gene: TRBJ2-7
CDR3aa: CASSSLGPGEQYF

v_gene: TRBV5-5
j_gene: TRBJ2-7
CDR3aa: CASSFSGRNSYEQYF

v_gene: TRBV18
j_gene: TRBJ2-2
CDR3aa: CASSTLGPTGELFF

v_gene: TRBV20-1
j_gene: TRBJ1-2
CDR3aa: CSANTRDTVYGYTF

v_gene: TRBV5-6
j_gene: TRBJ2-7
CDR3aa: CASSSVTQGGDEQYF

v_gene: TRBV3-1
j_gene: TRBJ2-7
CDR3aa: CASSPPKGGQYF

v_gene: TRBV30
j_gene: TRBJ2-7
CDR3aa: CAWSGTGGRGKPYEQYF

v_gene: TRBV30
j_gene: TRBJ2-5
CDR3aa: CAWSVSAGGLQETQYF

v_gene: TRBV7-9
j_gene: TRBJ1-6
CDR3aa: CAGSLWMPGDSPLHF

v_gene: TRBV5-6
j_gene: TRBJ1-6
CDR3aa: CASTTSSRGPSSYNSPLHF

v_gene: TRBV29-1
j_gene: TRBJ2-3
CDR3aa: CSVGGGWATGTYTQYF

v_gene: TRBV24-1
j_gene: TRBJ2-3
CDR3aa: CATSDPTSGAGTDTQYF

v_gene: TRBV20-1
j_gene: TRBJ1-6
CDR3aa: CSALDRLSPLHF

v_gene: TRBV28
j_gene: TRBJ1-3
CDR3aa: CASSSPGSGNTIYF

v_gene: TRBV12-3/TRBV12-4
j_gene: TRBJ2-1
CDR3aa: CASRPGTGSHNEQFF

v_gene: TRBV5-1
j_gene: TRBJ2-7
CDR3aa: CASSLAGRSYEQYF

v_gene: TRBV30
j_gene: TRBJ1-5
CDR3aa: CAWGPRGGGNQPQHF

v_gene: TRBV7-9
j_gene: TRBJ1-2
CDR3aa: CASSLSPTRYDYTF

v_gene: TRBV19
j_gene: TRBJ2-1
CDR3aa: CASSIGGGRAVGNEQFF

v_gene: TRBV24-1
j_gene: TRBJ2-2
CDR3aa: CATSDPDGTSGGDTGELFF

v_gene: TRBV11-2
j_gene: TRBJ2-3
CDR3aa: CASSGPRGADTQYF

v_gene: TRBV14
j_gene: TRBJ2-3
CDR3aa: CASSLAGTGLPDTQYF

v_gene: TRBV5-1
j_gene: TRBJ2-7
CDR3aa: CASSPVQTGQYF

v_gene: TRBV7-3
j_gene: TRBJ2-3
CDR3aa: CASSSAGGTDTQYF

v_gene: TRBV6-1
j_gene: TRBJ2-5
CDR3aa: CASSPGQGYVETQYF

v_gene: TRBV11-3
j_gene: TRBJ1-4
CDR3aa: CASSLGTGTTNEKLFF

v_gene: TRBV7-9
j_gene: TRBJ1-4
CDR3aa: CASSLRGINEKLFF

v_gene: TRBV27
j_gene: TRBJ2-5
CDR3aa: CASSLRHAQETQYF

v_gene: TRBV9
j_gene: TRBJ1-4
CDR3aa: CASSEGPNEKLFF

v_gene: TRBV7-2
j_gene: TRBJ2-3
CDR3aa: CASSLGRLARATDTQYF

v_gene: TRBV2
j_gene: TRBJ2-7
CDR3aa: CASSSTLRPWEQYF

v_gene: TRBV20-1
j_gene: TRBJ2-5
CDR3aa: CSAGLGGDGETQYF